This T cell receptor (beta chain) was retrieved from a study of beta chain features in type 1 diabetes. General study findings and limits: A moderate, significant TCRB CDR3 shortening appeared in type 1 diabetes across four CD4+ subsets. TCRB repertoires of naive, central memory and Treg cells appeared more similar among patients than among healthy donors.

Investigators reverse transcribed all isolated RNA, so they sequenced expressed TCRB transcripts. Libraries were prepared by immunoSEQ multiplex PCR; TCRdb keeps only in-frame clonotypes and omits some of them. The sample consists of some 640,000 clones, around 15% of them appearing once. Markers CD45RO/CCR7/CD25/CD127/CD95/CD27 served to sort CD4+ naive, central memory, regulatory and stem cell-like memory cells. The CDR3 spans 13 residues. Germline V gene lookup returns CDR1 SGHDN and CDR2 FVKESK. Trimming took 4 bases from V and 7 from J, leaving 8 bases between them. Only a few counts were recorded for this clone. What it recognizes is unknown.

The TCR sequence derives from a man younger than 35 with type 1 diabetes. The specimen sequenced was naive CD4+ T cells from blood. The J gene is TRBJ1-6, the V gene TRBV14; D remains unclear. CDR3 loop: CASSPGGNSPLHF. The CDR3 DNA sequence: TGTGCCAGCAGCCCGGGAGGCAATTCACCCCTCCACTTT.